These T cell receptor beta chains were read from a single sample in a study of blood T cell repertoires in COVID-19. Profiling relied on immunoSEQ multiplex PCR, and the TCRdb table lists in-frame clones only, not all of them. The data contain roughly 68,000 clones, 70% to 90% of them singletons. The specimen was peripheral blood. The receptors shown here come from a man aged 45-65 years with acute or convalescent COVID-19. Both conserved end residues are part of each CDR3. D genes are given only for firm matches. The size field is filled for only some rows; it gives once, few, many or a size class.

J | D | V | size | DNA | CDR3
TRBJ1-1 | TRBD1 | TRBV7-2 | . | TGTGCCAGCAGCACATACAGGGGGGACACTGAAGCTTTCTTT | CASSTYRGDTEAFF
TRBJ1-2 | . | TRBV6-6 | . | TGTGCCAGCAGTACTGTTCAGGGGTTGGGTGGCTACACCTTC | CASSTVQGLGGYTF
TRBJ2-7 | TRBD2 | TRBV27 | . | TGTGCCAGCAGTGGTAGCGGGGGGGCCTACGAGCAGTACTTC | CASSGSGGAYEQYF
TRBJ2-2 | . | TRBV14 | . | TGTGCCAGCAGCCAATGGTCCCCTAGGACAGTCGGGGCTGTTAGCACCGGGGAGCTGTTTTTT | CASSQWSPRTVGAVSTGELFF
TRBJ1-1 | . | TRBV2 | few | TGTGCCAGCAGGGGAACAGGGCTTGGCACTGAAGCTTTCTTT | CASRGTGLGTEAFF
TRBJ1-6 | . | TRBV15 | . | TGTGCCACCAGCACGGGTGGTTCACCCCTCCACTTT | CATSTGGSPLHF
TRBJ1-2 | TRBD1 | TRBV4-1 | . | TGCGCCAGCGGGGACAGTTCTAACTATGGCTACACCTTC | CASGDSSNYGYTF
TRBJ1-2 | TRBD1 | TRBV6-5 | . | TGTGCCAGCAGTTACCTGGACAGGGTCATTGACTATGGCTACACCTTC | CASSYLDRVIDYGYTF
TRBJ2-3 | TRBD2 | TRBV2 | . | TGTGCCAGCAGTGACCAGCGGGGGGGCTCGGCAGATACGCAGTATTTT | CASSDQRGGSADTQYF
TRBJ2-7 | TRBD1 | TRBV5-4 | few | TGTGCCAGCAGGCCGGGACAGGCTATCTACGAGCAGTACTTC | CASRPGQAIYEQYF
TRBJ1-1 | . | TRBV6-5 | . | TGTGCCAGCAGTTACACCCGGGTAATGAACACTGAAGCTTTCTTT | CASSYTRVMNTEAFF
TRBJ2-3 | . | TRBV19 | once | TGTGCCAGTAGGGAGCGGAGTAGCACAGATACGCAGTATTTT | CASRERSSTDTQYF
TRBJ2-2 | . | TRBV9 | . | TGTGCCAGCAGCGTCCAATCCCTCACAGGGGGGGAGCTGTTTTTT | CASSVQSLTGGELFF
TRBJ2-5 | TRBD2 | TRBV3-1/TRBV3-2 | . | TGTGCCAGCAGCCCAGGACTAGCGGGGGGGACGGAAGAGACCCAGTACTTC | CASSPGLAGGTEETQYF
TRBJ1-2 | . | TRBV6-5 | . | TGTGCCAGCAGTTATTATTCGGGGTACGGCCTAGGCTACACCTTC | CASSYYSGYGLGYTF
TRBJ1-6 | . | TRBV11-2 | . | TGTGCCAGCAGCCTCCAAGGGGTCTCCTATAATTCACCCCTCCACTTT | CASSLQGVSYNSPLHF
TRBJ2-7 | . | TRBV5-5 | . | TGTGCCAGCAGCTACGACATCTCCTACGAGCAGTACTTC | CASSYDISYEQYF
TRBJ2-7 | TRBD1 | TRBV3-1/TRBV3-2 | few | TGTGCCAGCAGCCAAGGCTCGACAGGGGTCTACGAGCAGTACTTC | CASSQGSTGVYEQYF
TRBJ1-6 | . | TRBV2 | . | TGTGCCAGCAGTGAAGTAAGGGGATACTCCTATAATTCACCCCTCCACTTT | CASSEVRGYSYNSPLHF
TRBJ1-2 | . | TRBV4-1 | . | TGCGCCAGCAGCCAAGGGGGAGGGATAGGCTACACCTTC | CASSQGGGIGYTF
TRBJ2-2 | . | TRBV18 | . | TGTGCCAGCTCACCGCCGGGACAGAACACCGGGGAGCTGTTTTTT | CASSPPGQNTGELFF
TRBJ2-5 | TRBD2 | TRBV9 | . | TGTGCCAGCAGCTTAGAGGGACTAGCGGACCAAGAGACCCAGTACTTC | CASSLEGLADQETQYF
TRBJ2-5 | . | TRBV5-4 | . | TGTGCCAGCAGCTTGGCCGGGGGGCCTCCGGAGACCCAGTACTTC | CASSLAGGPPETQYF
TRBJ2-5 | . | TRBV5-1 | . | TGCGCCAGCAGCCCGGCAGGGGTACAAGAGACCCAGTACTTC | CASSPAGVQETQYF
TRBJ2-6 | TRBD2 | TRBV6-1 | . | TGTGCCAGCGGTGAACGGGGGGGCTCGGCCAACGTCCTGACTTTC | CASGERGGSANVLTF
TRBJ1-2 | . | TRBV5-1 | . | TGCGCCAGCAGCCCGACAGAAGGCTATGGCTACACCTTC | CASSPTEGYGYTF
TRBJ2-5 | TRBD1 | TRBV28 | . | TGTGCCAGCACCAACAGGGGTTCGCAAGAGACCCAGTACTTC | CASTNRGSQETQYF
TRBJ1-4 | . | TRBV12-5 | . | TGTGCTAGTGGTTACGGGACATCTGAAAAACTGTTTTTT | CASGYGTSEKLFF
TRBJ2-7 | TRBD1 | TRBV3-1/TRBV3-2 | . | TGTGCCAGCAGAGGGACAGGGGCCTACTCCTACGAGCAGTACTTC | CASRGTGAYSYEQYF
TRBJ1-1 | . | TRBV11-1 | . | TGTGCCAGCAGCTTCAGGAGCCCGGGGACTGAAGCTTTCTTT | CASSFRSPGTEAFF
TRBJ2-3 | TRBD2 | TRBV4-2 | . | TGTGCCAGCAGCCAAACTAGCGGGGGCGGGGATACGCAGTATTTT | CASSQTSGGGDTQYF
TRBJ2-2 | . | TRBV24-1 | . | TGTGCCACCAGTGATCCCGGTTATTGGGGGGAGCTGTTTTTT | CATSDPGYWGELFF
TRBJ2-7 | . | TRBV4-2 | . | TGTGCCAGCAGCCAAGATGGGCAGGACAGAGCCTACGAGCAGTACTTC | CASSQDGQDRAYEQYF
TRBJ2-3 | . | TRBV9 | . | TGTGCCAGCAGCGTAGACGGCAGGGGCACAGATACGCAGTATTTT | CASSVDGRGTDTQYF
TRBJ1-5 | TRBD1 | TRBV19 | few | TGTGCCAGTAGTCCCCAGGGGGCAAGCAATCAGCCCCAGCATTTT | CASSPQGASNQPQHF
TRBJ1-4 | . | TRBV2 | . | TGTGCCAGCAGTGAAACTCCTGAAAAACTGTTTTTT | CASSETPEKLFF
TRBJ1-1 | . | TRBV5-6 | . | TGTGCCAGCAGCTCCAGAGCGGGCGTGGTCACTGAAGCTTTCTTT | CASSSRAGVVTEAFF
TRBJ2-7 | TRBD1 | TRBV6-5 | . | TGTGCCAGCAACATGGGACAGGAAAATACCTACGAGCAGTACTTC | CASNMGQENTYEQYF
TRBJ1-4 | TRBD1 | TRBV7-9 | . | TGTGCCAGCAGCTTAGCAAGGACAGGGGTCGAAAAACTGTTTTTT | CASSLARTGVEKLFF
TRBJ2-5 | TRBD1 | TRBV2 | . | TGTGCCAGCAGTTTTACAGGGGGCCAAGAGACCCAGTACTTC | CASSFTGGQETQYF
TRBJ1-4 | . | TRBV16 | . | TGTGCCAGCAGTGTTGGCAGGGTGAATGAAAAACTGTTTTTT | CASSVGRVNEKLFF
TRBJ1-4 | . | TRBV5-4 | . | TGTGCCAGCAGCTTGGATTGGCAGAATGCAACTAATGAAAAACTGTTTTTT | CASSLDWQNATNEKLFF
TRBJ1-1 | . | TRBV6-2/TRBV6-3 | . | TGTGCCAGCAGTTACGAGCACAGGGATCCCTTGAACACTGAAGCTTTCTTT | CASSYEHRDPLNTEAFF
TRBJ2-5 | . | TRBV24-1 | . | TGTGCCACCAGTGATTCGTACCAAGAGACCCAGTACTTC | CATSDSYQETQYF
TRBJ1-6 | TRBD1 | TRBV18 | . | TGTGCCAGCTCACGAGGGGGCGATTCACCCCTCCACTTT | CASSRGGDSPLHF
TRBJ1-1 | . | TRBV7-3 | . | TGTGCCAGCAGAGTAGGGGGGAACACTGAAGCTTTCTTT | CASRVGGNTEAFF
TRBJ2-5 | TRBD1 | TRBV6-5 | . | TGTGCCAGCAGTTACTCACAGGGGCGGGTAGAGACCCAGTACTTC | CASSYSQGRVETQYF
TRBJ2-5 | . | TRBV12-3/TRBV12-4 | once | TGTGCCAGCTCCGGGACTTACCAAGAGACCCAGTACTTC | CASSGTYQETQYF
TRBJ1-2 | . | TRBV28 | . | TGTGCCAGCAGTATCCAGGGGAAGGATGGCTACACCTTC | CASSIQGKDGYTF
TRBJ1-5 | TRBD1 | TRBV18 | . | TGTGCCAGCTCACCGCCGGGACAGGGTTCCGATCAGCCCCAGCATTTT | CASSPPGQGSDQPQHF
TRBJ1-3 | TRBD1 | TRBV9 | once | TGTGCCAGCAGCGGAAAGGGGGCAGGAAACACCATATATTTT | CASSGKGAGNTIYF
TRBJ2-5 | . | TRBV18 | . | TGTGCCAGCTCACCACCGGGGGGAGCGGAGACCCAGTACTTC | CASSPPGGAETQYF
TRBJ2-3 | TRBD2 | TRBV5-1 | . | TGCGCCAGCAGCTTGCGGGGCGGGGGTCCTAGCACAGATACGCAGTATTTT | CASSLRGGGPSTDTQYF
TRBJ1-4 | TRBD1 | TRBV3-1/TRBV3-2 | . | TGTGCCAGCAGCCAAGAGACAGGGACTAATGAAAAACTGTTTTTT | CASSQETGTNEKLFF
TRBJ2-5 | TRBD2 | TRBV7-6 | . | TGTGCCAGCAGCTTGACTAGCGGGGACCAAGAGACCCAGTACTTC | CASSLTSGDQETQYF